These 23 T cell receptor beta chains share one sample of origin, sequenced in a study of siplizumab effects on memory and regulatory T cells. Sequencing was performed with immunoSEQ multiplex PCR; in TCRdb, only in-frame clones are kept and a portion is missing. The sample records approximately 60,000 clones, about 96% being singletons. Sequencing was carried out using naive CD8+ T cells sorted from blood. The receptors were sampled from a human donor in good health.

CDR3 DNA: TGTGCCAGCAGCCCGCCGGGGCAGGGCTATGGCTACACCTTC. Its protein product is CASSPPGQGYGYTF. The gene calls are TRBV11-2 and TRBJ1-2; D possibly corresponds to TRBD1 (5 bases). Deletions cut 5 bases from V and 4 bases from J, with 14 bases between. The CDR3 consists of 14 residues. Germline CDR1 is SGHAT and CDR2 is FQNNGV.

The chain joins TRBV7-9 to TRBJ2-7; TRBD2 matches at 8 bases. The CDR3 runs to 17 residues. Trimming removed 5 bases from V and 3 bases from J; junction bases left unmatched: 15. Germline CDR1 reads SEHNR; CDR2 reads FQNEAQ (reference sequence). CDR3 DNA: TGTGCCAGCAGCCCCCTTATGCTCGGGGGGGCGGACTACGAGCAGTACTTC. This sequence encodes CASSPLMLGGADYEQYF.

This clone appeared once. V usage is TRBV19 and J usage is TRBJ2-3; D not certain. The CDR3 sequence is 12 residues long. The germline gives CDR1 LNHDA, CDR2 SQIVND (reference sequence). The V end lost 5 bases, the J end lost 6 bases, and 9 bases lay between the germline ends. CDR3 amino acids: CASSLGFDTQYF. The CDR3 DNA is TGTGCCAGTAGTCTGGGTTTCGATACGCAGTATTTT.

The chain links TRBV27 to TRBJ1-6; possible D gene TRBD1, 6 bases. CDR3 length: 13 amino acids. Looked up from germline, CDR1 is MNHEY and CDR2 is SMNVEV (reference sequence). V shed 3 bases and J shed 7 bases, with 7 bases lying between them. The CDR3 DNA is TGTGCCAGCAGTTTTAGGGGGAATTCACCCCTCCACTTT. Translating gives CASSFRGNSPLHF.

CDR3: CAWSEFRGLAFRTEAFF. CDR3 DNA sequence: TGTGCCTGGAGTGAGTTCAGGGGGCTTGCGTTTAGGACTGAAGCTTTCTTT. The J gene is TRBJ1-1, the V gene TRBV30, with 8 bases lining up with TRBD1. The CDR3 runs to 17 residues. Trimming cost V 1 base and J 5 bases; bases outside gene matches: 15. Germline CDR1 is GTSNPN and CDR2 is SVGIG (reference sequence). The complete variable domain, with remaining parts taken from reference TRBV30 and TRBJ1-1, reads SQTIHQWPATLVQPVGSPLSLECTVEGTSNPNLYWYRQAAGRGLQLLFYSVGIGQISSEVPQNLSASRPQDRQFILSSKKLLLSDSGFYLCAWSEFRGLAFRTEAFFGQGTRLTVV.

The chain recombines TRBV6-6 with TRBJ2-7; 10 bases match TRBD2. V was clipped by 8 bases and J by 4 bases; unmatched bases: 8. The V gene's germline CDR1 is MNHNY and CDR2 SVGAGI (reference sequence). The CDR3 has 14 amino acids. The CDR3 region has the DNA TGTGCCAGCTCTGATAGCGGGGGGATGTACGAGCAGTACTTC. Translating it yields CASSDSGGMYEQYF.

In DNA, the CDR3 is TGTGCCAGCAGTTATGGAGGGCCACAGCAGCCCCAGCATTTT. Residues: CASSYGGPQQPQHF. The chain couples TRBV6-5 to TRBJ1-5; D gene unclear. Germline CDR1 reads MNHEY; CDR2 reads SVGAGI. The CDR3 length is 14 residues. Trimming cost V 3 bases and J 7 bases, with 13 bases left between them.

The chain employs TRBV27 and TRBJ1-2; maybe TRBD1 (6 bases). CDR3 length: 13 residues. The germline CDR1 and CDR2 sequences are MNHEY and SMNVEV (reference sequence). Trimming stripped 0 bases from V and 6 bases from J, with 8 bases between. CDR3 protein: CASSLSGGHGYTF. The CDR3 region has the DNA TGTGCCAGCAGTTTATCCGGGGGCCATGGCTACACCTTC.

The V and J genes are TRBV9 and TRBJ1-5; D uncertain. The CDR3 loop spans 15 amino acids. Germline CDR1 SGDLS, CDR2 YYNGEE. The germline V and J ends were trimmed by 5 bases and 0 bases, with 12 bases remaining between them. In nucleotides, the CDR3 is TGTGCCAGCAGTTCGGGAGATTATAGCAATCAGCCCCAGCATTTT. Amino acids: CASSSGDYSNQPQHF.

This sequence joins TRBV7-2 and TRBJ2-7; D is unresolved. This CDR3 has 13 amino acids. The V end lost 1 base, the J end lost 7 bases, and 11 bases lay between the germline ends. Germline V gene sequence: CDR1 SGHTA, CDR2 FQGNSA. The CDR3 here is CASSLGDLWEQYF. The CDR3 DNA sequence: TGTGCCAGCAGCTTAGGAGATCTTTGGGAGCAGTACTTC. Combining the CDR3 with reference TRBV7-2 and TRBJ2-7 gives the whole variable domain GAGVSQSPSNKVTEKGKDVELRCDPISGHTALYWYRQSLGQGLEFLIYFQGNSAPDKSGLPSDRFSAERTGGSVSTLTIQRTQQEDSAVYLCASSLGDLWEQYFGPGTRLTVT.

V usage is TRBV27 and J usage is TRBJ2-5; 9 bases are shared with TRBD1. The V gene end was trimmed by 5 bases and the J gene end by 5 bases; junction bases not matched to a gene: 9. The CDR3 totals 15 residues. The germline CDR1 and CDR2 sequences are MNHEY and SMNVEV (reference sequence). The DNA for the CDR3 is TGTGCCAGCAGTCCCGGACAGGGGCCGGGGGAGACCCAGTACTTC. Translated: CASSPGQGPGETQYF.

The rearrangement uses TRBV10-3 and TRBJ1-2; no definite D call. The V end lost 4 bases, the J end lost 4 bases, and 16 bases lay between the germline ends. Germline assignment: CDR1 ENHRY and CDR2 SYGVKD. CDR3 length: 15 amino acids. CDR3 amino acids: CAISGEGPGPYGYTF. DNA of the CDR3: TGTGCCATCAGTGGGGAGGGCCCCGGACCCTATGGCTACACCTTC.

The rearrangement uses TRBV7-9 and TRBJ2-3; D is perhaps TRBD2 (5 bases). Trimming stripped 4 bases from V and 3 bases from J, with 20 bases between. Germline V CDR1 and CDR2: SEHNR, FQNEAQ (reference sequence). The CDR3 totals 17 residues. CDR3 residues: CASSSSLREIETDTQYF. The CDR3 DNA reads TGTGCCAGCAGCTCCAGTCTTAGGGAGATAGAAACAGATACGCAGTATTTT.

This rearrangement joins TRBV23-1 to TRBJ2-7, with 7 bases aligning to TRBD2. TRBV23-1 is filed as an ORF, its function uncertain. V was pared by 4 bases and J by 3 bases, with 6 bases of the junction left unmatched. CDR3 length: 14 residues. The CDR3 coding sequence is TGCGCCAGCAGTCGGGAGGGCACAGGCTACGAGCAGTACTTC. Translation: CASSREGTGYEQYF.

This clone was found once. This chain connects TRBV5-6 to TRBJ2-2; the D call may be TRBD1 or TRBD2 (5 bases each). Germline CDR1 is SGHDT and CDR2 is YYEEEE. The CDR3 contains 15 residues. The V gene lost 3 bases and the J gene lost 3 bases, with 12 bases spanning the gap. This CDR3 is CASSYGDLYTGELFF. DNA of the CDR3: TGTGCCAGCAGCTATGGGGACCTTTACACCGGGGAGCTGTTTTTT.

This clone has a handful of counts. The CDR3 bases are TGTGCCAGCAGCGTAGGGACAGGGGGCTCCGCTTTCTTT. This gives the protein CASSVGTGGSAFF. The rearrangement joins TRBV9 to TRBJ1-1, with 11 bases lining up with TRBD1. This CDR3 spans 13 amino acids. Germline CDR1 reads SGDLS; CDR2 reads YYNGEE. V gave up 0 bases and J gave up 11 bases; unmatched junction bases: 3.

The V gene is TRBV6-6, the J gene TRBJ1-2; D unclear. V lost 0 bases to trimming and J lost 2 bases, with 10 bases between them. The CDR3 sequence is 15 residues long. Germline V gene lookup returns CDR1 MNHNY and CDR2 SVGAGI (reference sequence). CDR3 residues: CASSYSTLANYGYTF. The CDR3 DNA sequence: TGTGCCAGCAGTTACTCGACCTTAGCAAACTATGGCTACACCTTC.

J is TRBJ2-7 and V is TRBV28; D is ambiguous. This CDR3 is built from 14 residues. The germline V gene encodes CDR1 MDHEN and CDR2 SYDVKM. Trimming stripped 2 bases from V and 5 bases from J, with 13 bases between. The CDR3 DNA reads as TGTGCCAGCAGTTTACCCCTGGGCCGCCACGAGCAGTACTTC. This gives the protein CASSLPLGRHEQYF.

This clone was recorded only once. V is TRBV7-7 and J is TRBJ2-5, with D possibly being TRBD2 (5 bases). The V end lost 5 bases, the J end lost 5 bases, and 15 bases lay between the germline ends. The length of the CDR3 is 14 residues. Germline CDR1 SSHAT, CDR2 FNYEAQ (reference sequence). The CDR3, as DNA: TGTGCCAGCAGCCCCGGCGGGCCTGCGGAGACCCAGTACTTC. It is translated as CASSPGGPAETQYF.

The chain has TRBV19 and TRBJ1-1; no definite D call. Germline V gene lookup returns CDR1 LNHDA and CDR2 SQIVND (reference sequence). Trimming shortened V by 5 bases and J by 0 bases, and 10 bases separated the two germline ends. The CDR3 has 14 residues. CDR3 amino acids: CASSWELMNTEAFF. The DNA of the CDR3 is TGTGCCAGTAGTTGGGAGCTGATGAACACTGAAGCTTTCTTT.

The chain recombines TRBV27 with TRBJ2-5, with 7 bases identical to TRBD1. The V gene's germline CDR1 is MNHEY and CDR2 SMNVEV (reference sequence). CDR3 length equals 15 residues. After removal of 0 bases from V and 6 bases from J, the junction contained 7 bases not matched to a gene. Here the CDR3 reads CASSLSLDREQTQYF. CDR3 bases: TGTGCCAGCAGTTTATCCCTTGACAGGGAGCAGACCCAGTACTTC.

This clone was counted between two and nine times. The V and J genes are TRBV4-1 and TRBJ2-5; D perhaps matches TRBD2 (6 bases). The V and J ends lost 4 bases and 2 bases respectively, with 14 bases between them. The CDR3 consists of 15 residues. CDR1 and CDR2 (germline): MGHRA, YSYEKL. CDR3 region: CASSLWRGEQETQYF. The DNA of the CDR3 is TGCGCCAGCAGCCTTTGGCGGGGAGAACAAGAGACCCAGTACTTC.

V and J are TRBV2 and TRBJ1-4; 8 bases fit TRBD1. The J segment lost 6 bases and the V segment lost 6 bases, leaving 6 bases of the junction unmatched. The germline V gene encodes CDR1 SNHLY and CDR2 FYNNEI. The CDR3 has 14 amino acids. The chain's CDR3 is CASSRRGQDEKLFF. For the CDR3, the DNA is TGTGCCAGCAGCCGCAGGGGACAGGATGAAAAACTGTTTTTT.